The following is a TCR beta chain sequence with its context. It has no known antigen specificity. The data belong to a study of T cells expressing NK-cell markers (dated by TCRdb to about 2020). About the full investigation: TCR beta-chain repertoires were profiled in sorted CD3+CD56+NKG2C+, CD3+CD56+NKG2C- and CD3+CD56-NKG2C+ T-cell subsets from fewer than 10 donors. Illumina HiSeq 2000/2500, MiSeq or NextSeq was used to sequence libraries as 2 x 150 bp reads. Seven of the eight sequenced donors were HCMV-seropositive and one was HCMV-seronegative. The eight sequenced donors were randomly selected healthy volunteers, three men and five women. What the work shows at the level of the full study, not this receptor alone: Those dominant clonotypes were again the most abundant among CD3+CD56-NKG2C+ cells in a handful of donors, at about 28.3-60.1%. It remained unclear whether the expanded NKG2C-expressing T cell clones were specific for HCMV antigens. In a handful of donors, the dominant CD3+CD56+NKG2C+ clonotypes were found to rank among the top 10 CD8+ clonotypes and to make up roughly 1.0-7.5% of CD8+ T cells.

The sample was run on an Illumina HiSeq 2000. The TCR beta cDNA libraries were made using 5'RACE template switching, a step that added both a universal primer site and unique molecular identifiers. Priming for cDNA synthesis came from the TCR beta constant segment, and two successive PCR amplification steps followed. For the original study's pipeline: MIGEC was used to demultiplex reads and group reads by UMI, and MiTCR was used to assemble and quantify clonotypes. To exclude erroneous sequences, only TCR cDNA sequences supported by at least two reads were retained. The tcR package was used for downstream repertoire analysis, with clonotypes matched between fractions based on CDR3 nucleotide sequence plus V segment. VDJmatch was used to annotate antigen specificity against VDJdb, with one amino acid substitution allowed in CDR3. After TCRdb reprocessed the reads, each CDR3 protein sequence was kept as one row, without DNA. What appears here as the V and J calls and clone size reflects TCRdb's work, not the paper's. The sample table holds a few hundred thousand distinct CDR3 sequences. 4% to 6.5% of the sample is held by the ten biggest clonotypes.

CDR1 and CDR2 were assigned from the germline V gene as MNHNS and SASEGT. The CDR3 contains 15 residues, cysteine and phenylalanine counted. No DNA is given. HCMV serostatus was determined by detecting HCMV-specific IgG in serum with a commercial ELISA kit. Ficoll density gradient centrifugation was used to isolate peripheral blood mononuclear cells from blood. Source material: blood T cells: a sorted CD56 or NKG2C T cell subset, CD4+ or CD8+ T cells, or bulk PBMC T cells (not recorded which). The sequence came from a man aged 18-75 years in good health. The sequence is built from TRBV6-1 and TRBJ2-7; the D gene TCRdb calls, TRBD2, cannot be checked with no DNA. CDR3 loop: CASSPQRGDSYEQYF.